These 22 T cell receptor beta chains share one sample of origin, sequenced in a study of cytotoxic CD8 clonotypes in ibrutinib-treated CLL. TCRdb keeps only in-frame clones here, not all; method: immunoSEQ multiplex PCR. The sample yields approximately 340,000 clones, around 66% seen once. The material sequenced was PBMCs, taken after 36 months of ibrutinib treatment. The source of these receptors is a human donor with chronic lymphocytic leukemia.

The rearrangement joins TRBV7-9 to TRBJ1-6; 9 bases match TRBD1. Trimming removed 5 bases from V and 8 bases from J; junction bases left unmatched: 7. Germline V lookup: CDR1 SEHNR, CDR2 FQNEAQ (reference sequence). The length of the CDR3 is 15 residues. The CDR3, as DNA: TGTGCCAGCAGCCGGTGGACAGGGGTTCATTCACCCCTCCACTTT. As protein: CASSRWTGVHSPLHF.

V is TRBV28 and J is TRBJ2-7; D might be TRBD1 (5 bases). Trimming stripped 3 bases from V and 2 bases from J, with 8 bases between. This CDR3 is 13 amino acids long. Per germline, CDR1 MDHEN and CDR2 SYDVKM. The CDR3 spells CASSFGQAYEQYF. In DNA, the CDR3 is TGTGCCAGCAGTTTTGGACAAGCCTACGAGCAGTACTTC. The whole variable domain, remainder taken from reference TRBV28 and TRBJ2-7, is DVKVTQSSRYLVKRTGEKVFLECVQDMDHENMFWYRQDPGLGLRLIYFSYDVKMKEKGDIPEGYSVSREKKERFSLILESASTNQTSMYLCASSFGQAYEQYFGPGTRLTVT.

V gene TRBV10-1 combines with J gene TRBJ2-7, with 11 bases fitting TRBD2. Germline CDR1 WNHNN, CDR2 SYGVQD (reference sequence). The CDR3 is 14 amino acids. Germline trimming cut 6 bases from V and 3 bases from J; bases unmatched to any gene: 4. The CDR3 sequence: CASRGGLAGYEQYF. CDR3 DNA sequence: TGCGCCAGCAGGGGCGGACTAGCGGGCTACGAGCAGTACTTC.

The chain combines TRBV2 with TRBJ2-3; D might be TRBD1 (6 bases). The CDR3 extends over 11 amino acids. Germline CDR1 SNHLY, CDR2 FYNNEI. The V gene lost 10 bases and the J gene lost 9 bases, with 14 bases spanning the gap. Here the CDR3 reads CATPTGSTQYF. The CDR3 DNA follows: TGTGCCACTCCTACAGGGTCCACGCAGTATTTT.

This clone has more than one count but fewer than ten. The rearrangement uses TRBV10-3 and TRBJ1-1, with TRBD1 identical over 8 bases. CDR1 is ENHRY, CDR2 SYGVKD, per germline. The CDR3 has 14 residues. Trimming cost V 7 bases and J 0 bases; bases outside gene matches: 4. The CDR3 reads CAIKPTGVNTEAFF. In DNA, the CDR3 is TGTGCCATCAAACCGACAGGGGTGAACACTGAAGCTTTCTTT.

This chain links TRBV19 with TRBJ1-5, with D possibly being TRBD1 (6 bases). Germline V gives CDR1 LNHDA, CDR2 SQIVND (reference sequence). CDR3 length equals 14 residues. Trimming pared 6 bases from V and 0 bases from J, leaving 9 bases between. CDR3 coding DNA: TGTGCCAGTAGGACAGGAATTAGCAATCAGCCCCAGCATTTT. Amino acids: CASRTGISNQPQHF. Based on the CDR3 plus reference TRBV19 and TRBJ1-5, the full variable domain is DGGITQSPKYLFRKEGQNVTLSCEQNLNHDAMYWYRQDPGQGLRLIYYSQIVNDFQKGDIAEGYSVSREKKESFPLTVTSAQKNPTAFYLCASRTGISNQPQHFGDGTRLSIL.

The chain combines TRBV7-9 with TRBJ2-7; 9 bases fit TRBD1. CDR3 length: 17 residues. V gave up 4 bases and J gave up 3 bases; unmatched junction bases: 13. CDR1 is SEHNR, CDR2 FQNEAQ, per germline (reference sequence). CDR3 in DNA: TGTGCCAGCAGCTCACCTCGGACAGGGGCCACCTACTACGAGCAGTACTTC. Amino acids: CASSSPRTGATYYEQYF.

The chain links TRBV28 to TRBJ2-7; 7 positions match TRBD2. Germline-derived CDR1 and CDR2 are MDHEN and SYDVKM. The V segment lost 5 bases and the J segment 1 base; nucleotides outside the gene matches: 14. The CDR3 extends over 17 amino acids. CDR3 DNA sequence: TGTGCCAGCAGTCAATTGGGTGCCGGGACTAAGTCCTACGAGCAGTACTTC. It encodes CASSQLGAGTKSYEQYF.

The rearrangement joins TRBV4-2 to TRBJ1-6, with D unclear. V was shortened by 1 base and J by 9 bases, with 16 bases between the two germline ends. CDR3 length equals 16 residues. CDR1 and CDR2 from the germline V gene are LGHNA and YNFKEQ. CDR3: CASSQGRTFEGSPLHF. CDR3 nucleotides: TGTGCCAGCAGCCAAGGGCGGACGTTCGAGGGTTCACCCCTCCACTTT.

V and J are TRBV19 and TRBJ2-7, with D possibly being TRBD2 (5 bases). Trimming removed 0 bases at V and 2 bases at J, with 8 bases between. CDR3 length: 14 residues. Germline assignment: CDR1 LNHDA and CDR2 SQIVND (reference sequence). CDR3 DNA sequence: TGTGCCAGTAGTATAGACGTCGGGACCTACGAGCAGTACTTC. Its translation is CASSIDVGTYEQYF.

The chain couples TRBV28 to TRBJ2-7, with a possible D match to TRBD2 (6 bases). Deletions cut 3 bases from V and 7 bases from J, with 25 bases between. The CDR3 contains 17 residues. CDR1 and CDR2 from the germline V gene are MDHEN and SYDVKM. The CDR3 bases are TGTGCCAGCAGTTTCCCTCAACCGGGTACAAGGGCGGGGGAGCAGTACTTC. Its protein is CASSFPQPGTRAGEQYF.

V and J are TRBV10-3 and TRBJ2-2; D unclear. This CDR3 has 15 amino acids. The germline gives CDR1 ENHRY, CDR2 SYGVKD. Trimming removed 2 bases from V and 4 bases from J, with 11 bases in between. CDR3 DNA: TGTGCCATCAGTGAGGGTGGTGGCTCCACCGGGGAGCTGTTTTTT. Encoded protein: CAISEGGGSTGELFF.

The J gene is TRBJ2-2, the V gene TRBV11-2; 12 nucleotides agree with TRBD2. The CDR3 is 17 residues long. Germline V gives CDR1 SGHAT, CDR2 FQNNGV. V shed 1 base, J shed 7 bases, and the junction held 7 bases outside the gene matches. CDR3 amino acids: CASSLGLAGEIGGELFF. In DNA, the CDR3 is TGTGCCAGCAGCTTAGGACTAGCGGGGGAAATAGGCGGGGAGCTGTTTTTT.

This clone has more than one count but fewer than ten. V gene TRBV11-1 combines with J gene TRBJ2-7, with 12 bases that match TRBD1. V lost 5 bases to trimming and J lost 9 bases; unmatched junction nucleotides: 11. The CDR3 is 15 amino acids. Germline V gene lookup returns CDR1 SGHAT and CDR2 FQDESV (reference sequence). CDR3 loop: CASSPHRDRGLMQYF. In nucleotides, the CDR3 is TGTGCCAGCAGCCCCCACCGGGACAGGGGGCTTATGCAGTACTTC.

The rearrangement links TRBV5-4 to TRBJ2-7; 9 bases are a match to TRBD2. CDR1 is SGHNT, CDR2 YYREEE, per germline (reference sequence). V gave up 2 bases and J gave up 5 bases; unmatched junction bases: 8. The CDR3 covers 15 residues. CDR3 in DNA: TGTGCCAGCAGCTTTTTGGGGCTAGCGGGAAACGAGCAGTACTTC. Translated: CASSFLGLAGNEQYF.

J is TRBJ2-5 and V is TRBV12-5; TRBD2 matches at 8 bases. The CDR3 totals 14 residues. J gave up 7 bases and V 0 bases, and 4 bases lay outside the gene matches. Germline V lookup: CDR1 LGHNT, CDR2 FRNRAP. The CDR3 sequence: CASGLVQSGGTQYF. The CDR3 nucleotides read TGTGCTAGTGGTTTGGTACAGAGCGGGGGGACCCAGTACTTC.

Worth noting for this clone: This CDR3 is also generated by other DNA sequences in the sample. The rearrangement joins TRBV5-1 to TRBJ1-6; TRBD1 matches at 7 bases. Per the germline V gene, CDR1 is SGHRS and CDR2 is YFSETQ. The V segment lost 4 bases and the J segment 7 bases; nucleotides outside the gene matches: 5. This CDR3 spans 14 amino acids. Here the CDR3 reads CASSPGTVNSPLHF. CDR3 DNA sequence: TGCGCCAGCAGCCCGGGGACAGTAAATTCACCCCTCCACTTT.

The chain has TRBV7-2 and TRBJ1-4; D remains ambiguous. This CDR3 comprises 13 residues. V gave up 4 bases and J gave up 5 bases, with 8 bases separating them. Germline CDR1 is SGHTA and CDR2 is FQGNSA. The CDR3 here is CASSSQLNEKLFF. CDR3 nucleotides: TGTGCCAGCAGCTCGCAGTTGAATGAAAAACTGTTTTTT.

This clone was seen only a few times. CDR3 nucleotide sequence: TGTGCCAGCAGCTTAGTGGGCGGGGGCGAAGGTGGCTACACCTTC. It yields the protein CASSLVGGGEGGYTF. The V gene is TRBV7-2, the J gene TRBJ1-2; D is possibly TRBD1 (6 bases). Germline V CDR1 and CDR2: SGHTA, FQGNSA. Trimming removed 1 base at V and 7 bases at J, with 16 bases between. The CDR3 length is 15 residues.

J is TRBJ2-7 and V is TRBV6-6; D not certain. Germline CDR1 is MNHNY and CDR2 is SVGAGI (reference sequence). Trimming took off 2 bases at V and 2 bases at J, with 7 bases between the two ends. The CDR3 covers 13 residues. This CDR3 reads CASSYGHTYEQYF. In DNA form, the CDR3 reads TGTGCCAGCAGTTACGGGCACACCTACGAGCAGTACTTC.

V is TRBV7-8 and J is TRBJ1-5; TRBD1 matches 7 bases. This CDR3 has 17 amino acids. Trimming took 1 base from V and 1 from J; bases not matched to a gene: 7. Germline V CDR1 and CDR2: SGHVS, FQNEAQ. This CDR3 is CASSLVETGTSNQPQHF. CDR3 coding DNA: TGTGCCAGCAGCTTAGTCGAGACAGGGACGAGCAATCAGCCCCAGCATTTT. Drawing the rest from reference TRBV7-8 and TRBJ1-5, the complete variable domain is GAGVSQSPRYKVAKRGQDVALRCDPISGHVSLFWYQQALGQGPEFLTYFQNEAQLDKSGLPSDRFFAERPEGSVSTLKIQRTQQEDSAVYLCASSLVETGTSNQPQHFGDGTRLSIL.

The V and J genes are TRBV4-2 and TRBJ1-1; maybe TRBD1 (6 bases). Between the trimmed V and J ends, which lost 4 bases and 3 bases, there was a span of 18 bases. Germline V lookup: CDR1 LGHNA, CDR2 YNFKEQ. The CDR3 loop spans 16 amino acids. CDR3 region: CASSPDMGAGYTEAFF. DNA of the CDR3: TGTGCCAGCAGCCCAGATATGGGGGCAGGGTACACTGAAGCTTTCTTT.